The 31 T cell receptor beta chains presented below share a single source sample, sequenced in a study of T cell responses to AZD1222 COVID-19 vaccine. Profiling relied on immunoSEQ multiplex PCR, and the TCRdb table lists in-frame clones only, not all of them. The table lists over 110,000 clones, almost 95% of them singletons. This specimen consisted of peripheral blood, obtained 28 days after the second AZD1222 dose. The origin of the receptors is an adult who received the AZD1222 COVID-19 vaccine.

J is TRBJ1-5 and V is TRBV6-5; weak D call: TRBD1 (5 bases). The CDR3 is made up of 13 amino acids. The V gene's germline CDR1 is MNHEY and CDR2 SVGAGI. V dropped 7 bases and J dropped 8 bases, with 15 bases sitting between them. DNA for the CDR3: TGTGCCAGCACCCTTACCTTCAGGGAGCCCCAGCATTTT. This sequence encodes CASTLTFREPQHF.

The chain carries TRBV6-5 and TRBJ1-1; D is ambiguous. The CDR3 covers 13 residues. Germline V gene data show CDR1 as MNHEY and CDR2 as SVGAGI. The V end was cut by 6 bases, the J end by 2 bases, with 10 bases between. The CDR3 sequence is CASRLGVNTEAFF. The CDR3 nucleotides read TGTGCCAGCAGACTCGGGGTTAACACTGAAGCTTTCTTT.

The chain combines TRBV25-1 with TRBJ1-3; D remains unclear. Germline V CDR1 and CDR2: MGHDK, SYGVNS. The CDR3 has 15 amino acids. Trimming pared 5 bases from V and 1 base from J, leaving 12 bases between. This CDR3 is CASSKGQDSGNTIYF. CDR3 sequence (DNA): TGTGCCAGCAGTAAAGGGCAGGATTCTGGAAACACCATATATTTT. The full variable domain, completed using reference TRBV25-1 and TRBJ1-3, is EADIYQTPRYLVIGTGKKITLECSQTMGHDKMYWYQQDPGMELHLIHYSYGVNSTEKGDLSSESTVSRIRTEHFPLTLESARPSHTSQYLCASSKGQDSGNTIYFGEGSWLTVV.

For the CDR3, the DNA is TGTGCCAGCTCACCCCTCCCGAGGGGCTTCGATAGTTCCTACGAGCAGTACTTC. It specifies CASSPLPRGFDSSYEQYF. This chain connects TRBV18 to TRBJ2-7; D possibly uses TRBD1 or TRBD2 (5 bases each). V gave up 3 bases and J gave up 1 base, with 22 bases separating them. Germline loops: CDR1 KGHSH, CDR2 LQKENI. CDR3 size: 18 residues. Full variable domain (rest looked up from reference TRBV18 and TRBJ2-7): NAGVMQNPRHLVRRRGQEARLRCSPMKGHSHVYWYRQLPEEGLKFMVYLQKENIIDESGMPKERFSAEFPKEGPSILRIQQVVRGDSAAYFCASSPLPRGFDSSYEQYFGPGTRLTVT.

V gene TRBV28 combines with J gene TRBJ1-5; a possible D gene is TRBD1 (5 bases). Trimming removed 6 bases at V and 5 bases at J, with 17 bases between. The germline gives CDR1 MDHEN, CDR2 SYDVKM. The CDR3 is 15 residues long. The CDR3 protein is CASSTTGRGYQPQHF. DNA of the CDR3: TGTGCCAGCAGCACCACAGGACGGGGCTATCAGCCCCAGCATTTT.

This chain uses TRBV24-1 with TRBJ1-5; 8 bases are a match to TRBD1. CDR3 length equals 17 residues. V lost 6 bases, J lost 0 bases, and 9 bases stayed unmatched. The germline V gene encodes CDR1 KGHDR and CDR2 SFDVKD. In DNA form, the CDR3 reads TGTGCCACCAGTTCTGGGGGGACAGGACATAGCAATCAGCCCCAGCATTTT. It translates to CATSSGGTGHSNQPQHF.

CDR3 residues: CASSPWTGGGLNEQFF. CDR3 bases: TGTGCCAGCAGCCCGTGGACAGGGGGCGGGTTAAATGAGCAGTTCTTC. The J gene is TRBJ2-1, the V gene TRBV9; 11 bases map to TRBD1. V dropped 4 bases and J dropped 7; count of bases not matched to a gene: 10. Germline V lookup: CDR1 SGDLS, CDR2 YYNGEE. This CDR3 spans 16 amino acids.

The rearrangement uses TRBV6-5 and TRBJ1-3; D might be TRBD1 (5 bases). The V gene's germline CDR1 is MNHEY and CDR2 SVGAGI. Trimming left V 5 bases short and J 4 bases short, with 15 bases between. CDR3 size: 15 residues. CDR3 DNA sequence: TGTGCCAGCAGTCCTGTCTGGGGCGAAGGAAACACCATATATTTT. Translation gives CASSPVWGEGNTIYF.

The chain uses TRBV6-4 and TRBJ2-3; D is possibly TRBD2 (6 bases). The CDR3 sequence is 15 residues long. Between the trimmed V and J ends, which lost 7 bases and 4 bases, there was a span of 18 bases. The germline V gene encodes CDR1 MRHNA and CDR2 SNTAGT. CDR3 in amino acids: CASKSRGMGADTQYF. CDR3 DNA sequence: TGTGCCAGCAAGTCACGCGGGATGGGTGCAGATACGCAGTATTTT.

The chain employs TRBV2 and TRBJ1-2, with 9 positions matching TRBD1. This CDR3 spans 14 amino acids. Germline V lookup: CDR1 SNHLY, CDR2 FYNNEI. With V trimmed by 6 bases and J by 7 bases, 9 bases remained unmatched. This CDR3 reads CASRTRTGGSGYTF. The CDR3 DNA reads TGTGCCAGCAGGACCCGTACAGGGGGCAGTGGCTACACCTTC.

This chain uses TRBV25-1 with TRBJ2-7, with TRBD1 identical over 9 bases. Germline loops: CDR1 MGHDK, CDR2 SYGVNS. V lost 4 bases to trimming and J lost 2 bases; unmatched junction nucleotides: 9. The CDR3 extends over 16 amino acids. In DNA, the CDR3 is TGTGCCAGCAGTGTAGAGCCCGGGACAGGGACCTACGAGCAGTACTTC. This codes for CASSVEPGTGTYEQYF.

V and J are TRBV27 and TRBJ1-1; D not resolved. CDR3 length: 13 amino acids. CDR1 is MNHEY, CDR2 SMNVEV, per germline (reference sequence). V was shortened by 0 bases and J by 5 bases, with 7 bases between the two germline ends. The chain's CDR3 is CASSLSAATEAFF. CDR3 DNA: TGTGCCAGCAGTTTATCAGCGGCTACTGAAGCTTTCTTT.

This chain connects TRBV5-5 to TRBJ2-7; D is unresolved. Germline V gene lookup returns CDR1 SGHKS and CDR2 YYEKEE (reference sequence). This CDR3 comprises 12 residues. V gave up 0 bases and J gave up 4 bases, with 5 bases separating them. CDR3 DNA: TGTGCCAGCAGCTTGGCCTCTTACGAGCAGTACTTC. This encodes CASSLASYEQYF. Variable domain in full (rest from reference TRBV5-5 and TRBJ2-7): DAGVTQSPTHLIKTRGQQVTLRCSPISGHKSVSWYQQVLGQGPQFIFQYYEKEERGRGNFPDRFSARQFPNYSSELNVNALLLGDSALYLCASSLASYEQYFGPGTRLTVT.

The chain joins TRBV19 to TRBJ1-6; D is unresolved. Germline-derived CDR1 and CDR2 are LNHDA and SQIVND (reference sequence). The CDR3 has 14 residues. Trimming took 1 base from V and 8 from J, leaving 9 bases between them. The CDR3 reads CASSIVGSYSPLHF. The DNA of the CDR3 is TGTGCCAGTAGTATAGTCGGCAGTTATTCACCCCTCCACTTT.

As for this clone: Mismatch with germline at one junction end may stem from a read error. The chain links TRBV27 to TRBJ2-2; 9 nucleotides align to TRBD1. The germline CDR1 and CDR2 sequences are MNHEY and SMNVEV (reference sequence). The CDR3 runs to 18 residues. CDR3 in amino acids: CASRLFSGTGLNTGELFF. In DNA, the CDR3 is TGTGCCAGCAGATTATTCTCCGGGACAGGGCTTAACACCGGGGAGCTGTTTTTT.

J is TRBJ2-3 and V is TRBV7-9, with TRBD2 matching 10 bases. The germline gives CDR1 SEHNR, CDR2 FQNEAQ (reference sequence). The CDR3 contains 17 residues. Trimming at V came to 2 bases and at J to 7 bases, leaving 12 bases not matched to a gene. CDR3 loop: CASSLRGLAGALNTQYF. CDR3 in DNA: TGTGCCAGCAGCTTACGGGGCCTAGCGGGAGCGTTAAATACGCAGTATTTT.

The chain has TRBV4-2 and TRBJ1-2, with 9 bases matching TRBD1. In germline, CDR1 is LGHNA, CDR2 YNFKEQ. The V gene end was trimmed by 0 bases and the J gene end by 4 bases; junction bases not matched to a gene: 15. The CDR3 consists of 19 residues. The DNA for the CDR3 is TGTGCCAGCAGCCAAGATCGGGGCAGGACAGGGGTTGGCAGCTATGGCTACACCTTC. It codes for CASSQDRGRTGVGSYGYTF.

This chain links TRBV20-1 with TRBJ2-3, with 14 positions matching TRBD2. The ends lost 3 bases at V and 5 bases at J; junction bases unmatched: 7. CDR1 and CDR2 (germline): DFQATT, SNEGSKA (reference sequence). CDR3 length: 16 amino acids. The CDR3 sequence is CSASDGTSGRKDTQYF. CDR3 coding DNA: TGCAGTGCTAGTGACGGGACTAGCGGGAGAAAAGATACGCAGTATTTT.

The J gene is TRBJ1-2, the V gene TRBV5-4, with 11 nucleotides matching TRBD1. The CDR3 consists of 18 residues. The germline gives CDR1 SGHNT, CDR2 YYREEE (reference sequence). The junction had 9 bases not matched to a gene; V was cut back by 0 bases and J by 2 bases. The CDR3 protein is CASSLGSDRGRENYGYTF. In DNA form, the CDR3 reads TGTGCCAGCAGCTTGGGCTCGGACAGGGGGCGCGAAAACTATGGCTACACCTTC.

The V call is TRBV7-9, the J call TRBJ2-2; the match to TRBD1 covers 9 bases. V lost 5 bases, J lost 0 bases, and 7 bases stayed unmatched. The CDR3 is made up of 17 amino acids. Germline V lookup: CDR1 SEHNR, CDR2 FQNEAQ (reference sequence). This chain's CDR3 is CASSAGTGNPNTGELFF. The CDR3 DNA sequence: TGTGCCAGCAGCGCCGGGACAGGGAATCCGAACACCGGGGAGCTGTTTTTT.

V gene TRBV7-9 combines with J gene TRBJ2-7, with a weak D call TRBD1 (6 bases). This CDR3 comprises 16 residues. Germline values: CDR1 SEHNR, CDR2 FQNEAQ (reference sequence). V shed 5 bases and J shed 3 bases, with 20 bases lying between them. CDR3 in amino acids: CASSHHTGPRGYEQYF. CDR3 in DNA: TGTGCCAGCAGCCACCACACGGGGCCCAGGGGCTACGAGCAGTACTTC.

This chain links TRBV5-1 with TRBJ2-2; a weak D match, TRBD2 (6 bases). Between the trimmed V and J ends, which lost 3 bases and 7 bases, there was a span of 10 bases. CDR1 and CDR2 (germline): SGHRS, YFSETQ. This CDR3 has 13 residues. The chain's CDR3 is CASSSGEGGELFF. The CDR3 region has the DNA TGCGCCAGCAGCTCGGGAGAAGGCGGGGAGCTGTTTTTT. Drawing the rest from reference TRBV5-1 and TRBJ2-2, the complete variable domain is KAGVTQTPRYLIKTRGQQVTLSCSPISGHRSVSWYQQTPGQGLQFLFEYFSETQRNKGNFPGRFSGRQFSNSRSEMNVSTLELGDSALYLCASSSGEGGELFFGEGSRLTVL.

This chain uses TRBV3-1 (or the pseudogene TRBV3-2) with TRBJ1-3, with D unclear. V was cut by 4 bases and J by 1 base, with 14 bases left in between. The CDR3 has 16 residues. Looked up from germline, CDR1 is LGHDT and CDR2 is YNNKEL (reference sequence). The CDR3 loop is CASSPFAQMSGNTIYF. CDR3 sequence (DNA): TGTGCCAGCAGCCCTTTTGCCCAGATGTCTGGAAACACCATATATTTT.

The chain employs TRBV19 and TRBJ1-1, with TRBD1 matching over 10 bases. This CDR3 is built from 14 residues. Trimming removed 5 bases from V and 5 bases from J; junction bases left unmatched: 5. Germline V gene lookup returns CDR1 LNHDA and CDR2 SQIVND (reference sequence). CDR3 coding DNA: TGTGCCAGTAGTCCCCGGACAGGGGGAACTGAAGCTTTCTTT. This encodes CASSPRTGGTEAFF.

CDR3 in amino acids: CASSAGREGTEAFF. The CDR3 nucleotides are TGTGCCAGCAGTGCAGGACGGGAGGGCACTGAAGCTTTCTTT. The chain is built from TRBV7-2 and TRBJ1-1, with D unclear. Germline CDR1 is SGHTA and CDR2 is FQGNSA. This CDR3 has 14 amino acids. Trimming removed 6 bases from V and 4 bases from J, with 15 bases in between.

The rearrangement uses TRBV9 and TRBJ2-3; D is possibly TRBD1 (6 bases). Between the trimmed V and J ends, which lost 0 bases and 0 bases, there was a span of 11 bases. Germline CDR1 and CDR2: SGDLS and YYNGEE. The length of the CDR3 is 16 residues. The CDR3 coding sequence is TGTGCCAGCAGCGTAGACGGGACATTCAGCACAGATACGCAGTATTTT. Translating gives CASSVDGTFSTDTQYF.

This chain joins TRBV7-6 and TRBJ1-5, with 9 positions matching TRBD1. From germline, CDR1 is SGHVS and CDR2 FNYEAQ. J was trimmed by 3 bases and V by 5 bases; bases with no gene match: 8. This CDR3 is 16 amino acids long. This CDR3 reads CASSPWGQGNNQPQHF. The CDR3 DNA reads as TGTGCCAGCAGCCCGTGGGGACAGGGTAACAATCAGCCCCAGCATTTT.

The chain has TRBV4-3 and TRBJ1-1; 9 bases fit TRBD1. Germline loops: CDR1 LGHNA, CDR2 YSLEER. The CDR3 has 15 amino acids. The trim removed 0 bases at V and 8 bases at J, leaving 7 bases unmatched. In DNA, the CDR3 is TGCGCCAGCAGCCAAGATTTTCGACAGGGGGTGGAAGCTTTCTTT. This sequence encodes CASSQDFRQGVEAFF.

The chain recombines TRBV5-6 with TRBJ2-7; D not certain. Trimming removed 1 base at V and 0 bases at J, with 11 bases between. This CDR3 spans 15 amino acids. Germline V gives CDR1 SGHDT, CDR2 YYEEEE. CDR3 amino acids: CASSLNAISSYEQYV. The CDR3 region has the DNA TGTGCCAGCAGCTTGAACGCGATAAGCTCCTACGAGCAGTACGTC.

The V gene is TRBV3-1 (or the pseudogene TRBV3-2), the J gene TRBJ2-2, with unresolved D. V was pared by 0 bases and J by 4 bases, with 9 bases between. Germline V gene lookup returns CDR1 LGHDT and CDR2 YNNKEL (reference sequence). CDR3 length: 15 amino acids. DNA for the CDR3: TGTGCCAGCAGCCAAGAAGGGCATCCCACCGGGGAGCTGTTTTTT. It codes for CASSQEGHPTGELFF.

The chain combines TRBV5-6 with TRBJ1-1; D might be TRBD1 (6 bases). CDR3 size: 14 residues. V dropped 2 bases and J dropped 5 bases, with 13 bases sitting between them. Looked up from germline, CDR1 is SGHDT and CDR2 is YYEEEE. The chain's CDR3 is CASSLETGTTEAFF. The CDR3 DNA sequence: TGTGCCAGCAGCTTAGAAACCGGGACAACTGAAGCTTTCTTT.